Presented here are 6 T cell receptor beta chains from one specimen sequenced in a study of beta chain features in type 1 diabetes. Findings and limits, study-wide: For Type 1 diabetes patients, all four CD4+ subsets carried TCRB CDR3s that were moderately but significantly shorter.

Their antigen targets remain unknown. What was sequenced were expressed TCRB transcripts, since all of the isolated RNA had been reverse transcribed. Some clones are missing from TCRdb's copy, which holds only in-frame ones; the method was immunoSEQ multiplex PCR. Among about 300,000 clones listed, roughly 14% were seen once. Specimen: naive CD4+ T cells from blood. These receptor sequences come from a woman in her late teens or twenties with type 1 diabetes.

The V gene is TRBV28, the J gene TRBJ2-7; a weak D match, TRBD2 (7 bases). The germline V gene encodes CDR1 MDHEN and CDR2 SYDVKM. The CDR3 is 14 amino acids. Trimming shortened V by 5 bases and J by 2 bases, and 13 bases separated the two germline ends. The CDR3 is CASSPPGGPYEQYF. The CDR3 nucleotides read TGTGCCAGCAGTCCTCCGGGGGGCCCCTACGAGCAGTACTTC.

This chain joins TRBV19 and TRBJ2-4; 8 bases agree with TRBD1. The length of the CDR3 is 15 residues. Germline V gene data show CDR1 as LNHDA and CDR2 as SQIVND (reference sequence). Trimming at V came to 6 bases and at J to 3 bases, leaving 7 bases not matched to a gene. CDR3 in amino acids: CASSGQGEVKNIQYF. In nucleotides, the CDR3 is TGTGCCAGTAGCGGACAGGGTGAGGTCAAAAACATTCAGTACTTC.

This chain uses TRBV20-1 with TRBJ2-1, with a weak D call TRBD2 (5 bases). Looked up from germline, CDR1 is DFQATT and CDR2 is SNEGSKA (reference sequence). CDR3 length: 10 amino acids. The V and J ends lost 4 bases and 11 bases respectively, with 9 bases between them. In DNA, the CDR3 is TGCAGTGCTAACGACTATCAGCAGTTCTTC. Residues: CSANDYQQFF.

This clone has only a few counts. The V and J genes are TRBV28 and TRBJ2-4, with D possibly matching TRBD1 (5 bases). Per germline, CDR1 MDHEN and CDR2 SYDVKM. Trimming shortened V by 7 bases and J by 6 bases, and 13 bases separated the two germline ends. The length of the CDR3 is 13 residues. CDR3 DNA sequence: TGTGCCAGCAATACGGCAGACAGAAACATTCAGTACTTC. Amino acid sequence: CASNTADRNIQYF.

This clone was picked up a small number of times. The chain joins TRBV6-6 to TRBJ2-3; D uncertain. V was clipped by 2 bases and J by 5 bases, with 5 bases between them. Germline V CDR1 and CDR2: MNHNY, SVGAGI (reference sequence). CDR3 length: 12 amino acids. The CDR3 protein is CASSYGRDTQYF. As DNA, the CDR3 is TGTGCCAGCAGTTACGGGCGAGATACGCAGTATTTT.

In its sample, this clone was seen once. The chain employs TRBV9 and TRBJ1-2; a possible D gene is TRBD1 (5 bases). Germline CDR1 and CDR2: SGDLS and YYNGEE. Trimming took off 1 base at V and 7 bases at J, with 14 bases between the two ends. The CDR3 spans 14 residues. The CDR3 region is CASSVSTAEFGYTF. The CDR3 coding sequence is TGTGCCAGCAGCGTATCGACAGCAGAATTTGGCTACACCTTC.